This TCR beta chain stems from a study of blood T cell repertoires in COVID-19. Across the study: Collection of acute and convalescent COVID-19 samples took place in the United States, Italy and Spain. Nucleic acid was either cDNA or gDNA, and it came from T cells, B-cell-depleted T cells, or PBMCs.

In the original analysis: Amplification of reference gene primers provided the estimated nucleated cell counts. Profiling relied on immunoSEQ multiplex PCR, and the TCRdb table lists in-frame clones only, not all of them. For V, J and clone size, that table is used; D and trimming come from the DNA. Found here are 25,000 to 35,000 clones, 85% to 90% of them singletons; the top ten hold 7.3%. The V end lost 0 bases, the J end lost 6 bases, and 24 bases lay between the germline ends. The CDR3 is made up of 18 amino acids. Germline CDR1 and CDR2: SGHAT and FQNNGV. The rearrangement uses TRBV11-2 and TRBJ2-7, with D perhaps TRBD1 (6 bases). Sequenced: peripheral blood. The sequence came from a human donor in a cohort sampled during active COVID-19. CDR3 residues: CASSLDALYRDIPSEQYF. CDR3 nucleotides: TGTGCCAGCAGCTTAGACGCCTTATACCGGGACATACCCTCCGAGCAGTACTTC.